This is a list of T cell receptor beta chains from one sample in a study of OX40 agonist ivuxolimab in advanced cancers. The protocol was immunoSEQ multiplex PCR, while the TCRdb copy is restricted to in-frame clones and leaves out a portion. The sample has 10,000 to 15,000 clones, approximately 78% seen once. The sample here was CD4+ or CD8+ T cells sorted from blood, taken in a trial of the OX40 agonist ivuxolimab. The receptors were sampled from an adult with an advanced solid tumor such as melanoma, head and neck, liver or kidney cancer. Both conserved end residues are part of each CDR3. D genes are given only for firm matches. Only part of the rows carry a size: once, few, many, or a class if the clone is expanded.

v_call	clone_size	d_call	j_call	cdr3_nt	cdr3_aa
TRBV13	.	TRBD2	TRBJ2-5	TGTGCCAGCAGCCGGCGGGTAGCGGGGGGGGAGACCCAGTACTTC	CASSRRVAGGETQYF
TRBV7-2	few	.	TRBJ2-5	TGTGCCAGCAGCTTAGGGGGCCTTCAAGAGACCCAGTACTTC	CASSLGGLQETQYF
TRBV28	.	TRBD1	TRBJ2-7	TGTGCCAGCAGTGGGACAGGGGGCTACGAGCAGTACTTC	CASSGTGGYEQYF
TRBV2	.	.	TRBJ2-7	TGTGCCAGCATTGCGGATCCCTCCTACGAGCAGTACTTC	CASIADPSYEQYF
TRBV29-1	.	TRBD1	TRBJ2-7	TGCAGCGCTAGGACAGGGGGGGACTCCTACGAGCAGTACTTC	CSARTGGDSYEQYF
TRBV7-9	.	.	TRBJ2-7	TGTGCCAGCAGTCACCGGGACGGACCCTACGAGCAGTACTTC	CASSHRDGPYEQYF
TRBV4-1	.	.	TRBJ1-1	TGCGCCAGCAGCCAAGGGCCGGATGAAGCTTTCTTT	CASSQGPDEAFF
TRBV9	.	.	TRBJ2-7	TGTGCCAGCAGCGTAGATGCGTCAGGAGTGCCCTACGAGCAGTACTTC	CASSVDASGVPYEQYF
TRBV27	.	TRBD2	TRBJ2-2	TGTGCCAGCAATTCCGGACTAGCGGGAGGAGGGAGCGGGGAGCTGTTTTTT	CASNSGLAGGGSGELFF
TRBV2	.	.	TRBJ2-2	TGTGCCAGCAGTGAAGGGACAGTGAACACCGGGGAGCTGTTTTTT	CASSEGTVNTGELFF
TRBV5-5	many	.	TRBJ2-4	TGTGCCAGCAGCTTGACTATAGGAGAGGCCAAAAACATTCAGTACTTC	CASSLTIGEAKNIQYF
TRBV9	.	.	TRBJ2-1	TGTGCCAGCAGCCCGACGGTCAATGAGCAGTTCTTC	CASSPTVNEQFF
TRBV30	.	.	TRBJ1-2	TGTGCCTGGAACAATAACTATGGCTACACCTTC	CAWNNNYGYTF
TRBV6-4	.	TRBD2	TRBJ2-2	TGTGCCAGCTTAAGTAAGCTAGCGGGACCCCGGGTCACCGGGGAGCTGTTTTTT	CASLSKLAGPRVTGELFF
TRBV6-1	.	.	TRBJ2-1	TGTGCCAGCAGTGAAGGGGGGGACGGTATTAATGAGCAGTTCTTC	CASSEGGDGINEQFF
TRBV9	.	TRBD1	TRBJ2-7	TGTGCCAGCAGTTACTTGGGGACAGGGGTCGAGCAGTACTTC	CASSYLGTGVEQYF
TRBV19	.	.	TRBJ2-7	TGTGCCAGTAGTATAGCCGACGGACATACCTACGAGCAGTACTTC	CASSIADGHTYEQYF
TRBV30	.	.	TRBJ1-5	TGTGCCTGGAGTACCCAGGGGCTAGGTCAGCCCCAGCATTTT	CAWSTQGLGQPQHF
TRBV6-5	.	.	TRBJ2-3	TGTGCCAGCAGCCTCTTAGGGGAGGAAACAGATACGCAGTATTTT	CASSLLGEETDTQYF
TRBV6-1	.	TRBD1	TRBJ2-2	TGTGCCAGCAGTGAAGTTTTAAGGATACAGGGGAGCGTGAACGGGGAGCTGTTTTTT	CASSEVLRIQGSVNGELFF
TRBV5-4	.	TRBD1	TRBJ2-7	TGTGCCAGCAGCTTGACCGGGACAGGAGCCTACGAGCAGTACTTC	CASSLTGTGAYEQYF
TRBV7-9	few	.	TRBJ1-1	TGTGCCAGCAGCTTAACGACGGAAGCTTTCTTT	CASSLTTEAFF
TRBV2	few	.	TRBJ2-7	TGTGCCAGCAGTACACGGGGCCTTACCTACGAGCAGTACTTC	CASSTRGLTYEQYF
TRBV11-2	.	TRBD2	TRBJ2-2	TGTGCCAGCAGCCAATCCCTAGCGGGAGTGGTTACCGGGGAGCTGTTTTTT	CASSQSLAGVVTGELFF
TRBV21-1	.	.	TRBJ2-5	TGTGCCTCCTCCTTGAGGGAGTACCAAGAGACCCAGTACTTC	CASSLREYQETQYF
TRBV6-1	.	TRBD2	TRBJ2-3	TGTGCCAGCAGTGCTCTAGCGGGAAGCGGAGATACGCAGTATTTT	CASSALAGSGDTQYF